The 19 T cell receptor beta chains listed next were all sequenced from one sample in a study of blood T cell repertoires in COVID-19. Assay: immunoSEQ multiplex PCR; the TCRdb copy retains only in-frame clones and omits some. The sample shows 150,000 or so clones, about 80% of them seen only once. Sample: peripheral blood. These receptors came from a woman aged 60-75 years with acute or convalescent COVID-19.

The rearrangement links TRBV2 to TRBJ2-3; no clear D. The CDR3 totals 13 residues. Germline CDR1 is SNHLY and CDR2 is FYNNEI. V was shortened by 7 bases and J by 3 bases, with 11 bases between the two germline ends. CDR3 in DNA: TGTGCCAGCAACCGACTTAAAACAGATACGCAGTATTTT. It specifies CASNRLKTDTQYF.

This clone was counted once. The chain carries TRBV5-1 and TRBJ2-3; 11 nucleotides match TRBD2. Germline assignment: CDR1 SGHRS and CDR2 YFSETQ. CDR3 length: 16 amino acids. The ends lost 4 bases at V and 2 bases at J; junction bases unmatched: 6. CDR3 residues: CASSGGTSGYTDTQYF. The CDR3 bases are TGCGCCAGCAGCGGGGGGACTAGCGGATACACAGATACGCAGTATTTT.

This clone turned up a few times. The rearrangement joins TRBV7-2 to TRBJ1-2, with D maybe TRBD1 (5 bases). From germline, CDR1 is SGHTA and CDR2 FQGNSA. The CDR3 spans 14 residues. Deletions cut 1 base from V and 8 bases from J, with 14 bases between. The CDR3 region has the DNA TGTGCCAGCAGCTTAGTTGAGGGACTGCAGGGCTACACCTTC. Amino acids: CASSLVEGLQGYTF.

This sequence joins TRBV28 and TRBJ2-1; TRBD2 matches 13 bases. The CDR3 consists of 16 residues. From germline, CDR1 is MDHEN and CDR2 SYDVKM. Trimming removed 5 bases from V and 7 bases from J; junction bases left unmatched: 8. The CDR3 sequence is CASSTGGLAGVNEQFF. The CDR3 nucleotides are TGTGCCAGCAGTACCGGCGGACTAGCGGGAGTTAATGAGCAGTTCTTC.

The chain uses TRBV6-4 and TRBJ2-1; 8 bases align to TRBD1. The CDR3 extends over 15 amino acids. The junction had 6 bases not matched to a gene; V was cut back by 5 bases and J by 3 bases. Per the germline V gene, CDR1 is MRHNA and CDR2 is SNTAGT. In DNA, the CDR3 is TGTGCCAGCAGTACAGGGGGTTTGGACTACAATGAGCAGTTCTTC. Amino acids: CASSTGGLDYNEQFF.

The rearrangement joins TRBV2 to TRBJ2-3; TRBD2 matches 12 bases. CDR1 and CDR2 (germline): SNHLY, FYNNEI. V shed 3 bases, J shed 6 bases, and the junction held 4 bases outside the gene matches. The CDR3 loop spans 15 amino acids. CDR3 residues: CASSESSGRVDTQYF. The CDR3 DNA sequence: TGTGCCAGCAGTGAGTCTAGCGGGAGGGTGGATACGCAGTATTTT.

V usage is TRBV3-1 (or the pseudogene TRBV3-2) and J usage is TRBJ2-1; 7 positions match TRBD2. Germline values: CDR1 LGHDT, CDR2 YNNKEL (reference sequence). The CDR3 length is 16 residues. V was pared by 0 bases and J by 6 bases, with 8 bases of the junction left unmatched. CDR3 sequence (DNA): TGTGCCAGCAGCCAAGATTGGGCTAGCGGAGGCAATGAGCAGTTCTTC. This encodes CASSQDWASGGNEQFF.

The V and J genes are TRBV5-1 and TRBJ1-2; 7 bases fit TRBD1. J was trimmed by 4 bases and V by 3 bases; bases with no gene match: 6. CDR3 length: 14 amino acids. Germline V gene lookup returns CDR1 SGHRS and CDR2 YFSETQ. The CDR3 is CASSWNRGGYGYTF. The CDR3 region has the DNA TGCGCCAGCAGCTGGAACAGGGGTGGCTATGGCTACACCTTC.

The chain employs TRBV4-3 and TRBJ2-7; TRBD1 agrees at 7 bases. The CDR3 length is 14 residues. V was clipped by 0 bases and J by 7 bases; unmatched bases: 6. From germline, CDR1 is LGHNA and CDR2 YSLEER. CDR3 nucleotides: TGCGCCAGCAGCCAAGAGTATCAGGGGGATGAGCAGTACTTC. Its protein is CASSQEYQGDEQYF.

The genes are TRBV18 and TRBJ2-1, with TRBD1 identical over 10 bases. Germline V gene data show CDR1 as KGHSH and CDR2 as LQKENI. This CDR3 has 16 residues. Trimming removed 4 bases from V and 6 bases from J; junction bases left unmatched: 9. This chain's CDR3 is CASSRWGTGERNEQFF. The CDR3, as DNA: TGTGCCAGCTCACGGTGGGGGACAGGGGAACGCAATGAGCAGTTCTTC.

The V call is TRBV5-4, the J call TRBJ2-1; 7 bases are shared with TRBD1. There are 14 residues in the CDR3. Germline values: CDR1 SGHNT, CDR2 YYREEE (reference sequence). J lost 9 bases, V lost 0 bases, and 6 bases had no gene match. The CDR3 sequence is CASSLGQGTGEQFF. In nucleotides, the CDR3 is TGTGCCAGCAGCTTGGGACAGGGTACCGGTGAGCAGTTCTTC.

This sequence joins TRBV3-1 (or the pseudogene TRBV3-2) and TRBJ1-2, with a possible D match to TRBD1 (5 bases). Per germline, CDR1 LGHDT and CDR2 YNNKEL (reference sequence). Trimming took 6 bases from V and 7 from J, leaving 15 bases between them. The CDR3 is 13 amino acids. CDR3 sequence: CASSRPGRGGYTF. The CDR3 DNA is TGTGCCAGCAGTCGACCTGGAAGGGGTGGCTACACCTTC.

This clone appeared a single time. The chain employs TRBV7-3 and TRBJ2-2; D is possibly TRBD2 (5 bases). This CDR3 has 15 amino acids. The V gene lost 0 bases and the J gene lost 2 bases, with 7 bases spanning the gap. Per germline, CDR1 SGHTA and CDR2 FQGTGA. The CDR3 DNA reads as TGTGCCAGCAGCTTAACAAGCGGAAACACCGGGGAGCTGTTTTTT. It codes for CASSLTSGNTGELFF.

The V call is TRBV28, the J call TRBJ2-7; tentatively, D is TRBD2 (6 bases). This CDR3 contains 11 residues. CDR1 is MDHEN, CDR2 SYDVKM, per germline. V was clipped by 8 bases and J by 6 bases, with 11 bases between them. The CDR3 sequence is CASGWRGEQYF. CDR3 sequence (DNA): TGTGCCAGCGGATGGAGGGGCGAGCAGTACTTC.

The rearrangement links TRBV10-3 to TRBJ2-1; a possible D gene is TRBD2 (5 bases). The V and J ends lost 4 bases and 0 bases respectively, with 7 bases between them. The CDR3 runs 14 residues. Germline CDR1 ENHRY, CDR2 SYGVKD. The CDR3 region has the DNA TGTGCCATCAGTGGAGGGAGCTCCTACAATGAGCAGTTCTTC. Amino acids: CAISGGSSYNEQFF.

The rearrangement joins TRBV6-1 to TRBJ2-1; D may be TRBD1 (5 bases). V gave up 1 base and J gave up 0 bases, with 7 bases separating them. The germline gives CDR1 MNHNS, CDR2 SASEGT. There are 15 residues in the CDR3. CDR3 protein: CASSEDRSSYNEQFF. CDR3 DNA sequence: TGTGCCAGCAGTGAAGACAGGAGCTCCTACAATGAGCAGTTCTTC.

J is TRBJ1-1 and V is TRBV19, with 9 nucleotides matching TRBD1. After removal of 4 bases from V and 0 bases from J, the junction contained 6 bases not matched to a gene. This CDR3 has 16 residues. CDR1 is LNHDA and CDR2 is SQIVND in the germline V gene (reference sequence). CDR3 nucleotide sequence: TGTGCCAGTAGTAAGGGACAGGGCTTTATGAACACTGAAGCTTTCTTT. It encodes CASSKGQGFMNTEAFF. Together with reference TRBV19 and TRBJ1-1, the CDR3 gives the full variable domain: DGGITQSPKYLFRKEGQNVTLSCEQNLNHDAMYWYRQDPGQGLRLIYYSQIVNDFQKGDIAEGYSVSREKKESFPLTVTSAQKNPTAFYLCASSKGQGFMNTEAFFGQGTRLTVV.

This clone was counted only a few times. V usage is TRBV27 and J usage is TRBJ1-5; 11 nucleotides align to TRBD1. Trimming cost V 2 bases and J 3 bases; bases outside gene matches: 0. The germline gives CDR1 MNHEY, CDR2 SMNVEV (reference sequence). The CDR3 contains 15 residues. CDR3 residues: CASSLGQGANQPQHF. The CDR3 DNA follows: TGTGCCAGCAGTTTAGGACAGGGGGCCAATCAGCCCCAGCATTTT.

The V gene is TRBV20-1, the J gene TRBJ1-1; 10 nucleotides match TRBD1. This CDR3 comprises 11 residues. The germline V gene encodes CDR1 DFQATT and CDR2 SNEGSKA (reference sequence). V was clipped by 3 bases and J by 11 bases; unmatched bases: 3. CDR3 in amino acids: CSASRDRGAFF. The CDR3 DNA sequence: TGCAGTGCTAGTAGGGACAGGGGCGCTTTCTTT.